Listed here are 20 T cell receptor beta chains from one sample, sequenced in a study of T cell responses to AZD1222 COVID-19 vaccine. Some clones are missing from TCRdb's copy, which holds only in-frame ones; the method was immunoSEQ multiplex PCR. This table has about 110,000 clones, 92% appearing once. Sequenced here: peripheral blood, sampled 28 days after the second AZD1222 dose. The source of these receptors is an adult who received the AZD1222 COVID-19 vaccine.

The J gene is TRBJ2-2, the V gene TRBV11-3; TRBD1 matches 8 bases. The CDR3 runs to 16 residues. Germline values: CDR1 SGHNT, CDR2 YENEEA. V dropped 4 bases and J dropped 4; count of bases not matched to a gene: 8. CDR3 protein: CASSSDQGAGTGELFF. CDR3 bases: TGTGCCAGCAGCTCGGATCAGGGGGCCGGCACCGGGGAGCTGTTTTTT.

This chain joins TRBV28 and TRBJ1-6; a weak D match, TRBD1 (5 bases). CDR1 MDHEN and CDR2 SYDVKM come from the germline V gene. Trimming took off 10 bases at V and 4 bases at J, with 20 bases between the two ends. CDR3 length: 16 amino acids. CDR3 loop: CATHPRRGLYNSPLHF. CDR3 coding DNA: TGTGCCACTCATCCAAGGAGGGGCCTATATAATTCACCCCTCCACTTT.

The chain joins TRBV30 to TRBJ2-3; no reliable D call. Trimming left V 2 bases short and J 3 bases short, with 9 bases between. This CDR3 region has 13 residues. In germline, CDR1 is GTSNPN, CDR2 SVGIG (reference sequence). The CDR3 DNA reads as TGTGCCTGGAGTAGGACGACTACAGATACGCAGTATTTT. It is translated as CAWSRTTTDTQYF.

The rearrangement joins TRBV5-1 to TRBJ2-7; 10 bases are shared with TRBD1. This CDR3 is built from 14 residues. Germline values: CDR1 SGHRS, CDR2 YFSETQ. Trimming cost V 4 bases and J 6 bases; bases outside gene matches: 7. The CDR3 protein is CASSQGQGTGEQYF. CDR3 DNA sequence: TGCGCCAGCAGCCAGGGACAGGGGACCGGCGAGCAGTACTTC.

The chain employs TRBV4-1 and TRBJ2-7; 8 bases agree with TRBD1. V lost 4 bases, J lost 4 bases, and 6 bases stayed unmatched. The CDR3 consists of 14 residues. CDR1 MGHRA and CDR2 YSYEKL come from the germline V gene. CDR3 sequence: CASSPNRQGYEQYF. The CDR3 region has the DNA TGCGCCAGCAGCCCAAACCGACAGGGGTACGAGCAGTACTTC.

The genes are TRBV28 and TRBJ2-1, with D perhaps matching TRBD2 (5 bases). Germline V gene lookup returns CDR1 MDHEN and CDR2 SYDVKM. V was cut by 5 bases and J by 2 bases, with 13 bases left in between. This CDR3 comprises 15 residues. CDR3: CASSTWTRAYNEQFF. In DNA, the CDR3 is TGTGCCAGCAGTACCTGGACTCGAGCCTACAATGAGCAGTTCTTC.

The gene calls are TRBV7-9 and TRBJ1-1; no definite D call. This CDR3 comprises 13 residues. The germline CDR1 and CDR2 sequences are SEHNR and FQNEAQ (reference sequence). V gave up 5 bases and J gave up 5 bases, with 12 bases separating them. The CDR3 loop reads CASSPRRETEAFF. CDR3 nucleotide sequence: TGTGCCAGCAGCCCCAGGAGGGAAACTGAAGCTTTCTTT.

This chain links TRBV11-2 with TRBJ2-1; 7 bases agree with TRBD1. Germline V CDR1 and CDR2: SGHAT, FQNNGV. J was trimmed by 3 bases and V by 3 bases; bases with no gene match: 5. This CDR3 contains 15 residues. The CDR3 DNA sequence: TGTGCCAGCAGCTTCACAGGGGTCAACTACAATGAGCAGTTCTTC. Amino acids: CASSFTGVNYNEQFF.

CDR3 nucleotides: TGTGCCAGCAGCTTAAGCGGGTCCTACAATGAGCAGTTCTTC. As protein: CASSLSGSYNEQFF. The chain combines TRBV7-2 with TRBJ2-1, with D tentatively TRBD2 (6 bases). V gave up 2 bases and J gave up 1 base, with 6 bases separating them. The CDR3 sequence is 14 residues long. CDR1 is SGHTA and CDR2 is FQGNSA in the germline V gene. Based on the CDR3 plus reference TRBV7-2 and TRBJ2-1, the full variable domain is GAGVSQSPSNKVTEKGKDVELRCDPISGHTALYWYRQSLGQGLEFLIYFQGNSAPDKSGLPSDRFSAERTGGSVSTLTIQRTQQEDSAVYLCASSLSGSYNEQFFGPGTRLTVL.

This clone was observed a single time. The rearrangement uses TRBV11-3 and TRBJ2-2; tentatively, D is TRBD1 (6 bases). V was pared by 5 bases and J by 2 bases, with 9 bases between. Per the germline V gene, CDR1 is SGHNT and CDR2 is YENEEA. The CDR3 contains 14 residues. The CDR3 reads CASSRGHNTGELFF. Here the CDR3 DNA reads TGTGCCAGCAGCCGGGGACACAACACCGGGGAGCTGTTTTTT.

CDR3 nucleotides: TGTGCCAGCAGCCAAACGCCCGGGCACAATGAGCAGTTCTTC. This sequence encodes CASSQTPGHNEQFF. This sequence joins TRBV3-1 (or the pseudogene TRBV3-2) and TRBJ2-1; the D is unclear. Germline CDR1 and CDR2: LGHDT and YNNKEL (reference sequence). Trimming took off 2 bases at V and 5 bases at J, with 10 bases between the two ends. The CDR3 has 14 amino acids.

This sequence joins TRBV4-1 and TRBJ2-2, with 7 nucleotides matching TRBD1. The CDR3 totals 20 residues. Germline CDR1 reads MGHRA; CDR2 reads YSYEKL. V gave up 0 bases and J gave up 7 bases; unmatched junction bases: 20. CDR3 nucleotide sequence: TGCGCCAGCAGCCAAGATAGTAACAGGGGATTTTCTCGCACAGGCGGGGAGCTGTTTTTT. This gives the protein CASSQDSNRGFSRTGGELFF.

The rearrangement joins TRBV7-8 to TRBJ1-4; weak D call: TRBD1 (5 bases). Germline assignment: CDR1 SGHVS and CDR2 FQNEAQ. Trimming removed 2 bases from V and 10 bases from J, with 14 bases in between. The CDR3 loop spans 14 amino acids. CDR3 sequence: CASSLRDGGGKLFF. The CDR3 nucleotides are TGTGCCAGCAGCTTACGGGATGGGGGTGGAAAACTGTTTTTT.

The genes are TRBV28 and TRBJ1-5; 10 bases agree with TRBD1. J lost 6 bases, V lost 4 bases, and 6 bases had no gene match. The V gene's germline CDR1 is MDHEN and CDR2 SYDVKM. The CDR3 totals 15 residues. CDR3 coding DNA: TGTGCCAGCAGTTCCTTCGGACAGGGGGGTCAGCCCCAGCATTTT. Translated, it gives CASSSFGQGGQPQHF.

V gene TRBV4-1 combines with J gene TRBJ1-1; D gene uncertain. The ends were cut back, 4 bases at V and 0 bases at J, with 6 bases in the middle. Germline loops: CDR1 MGHRA, CDR2 YSYEKL. This CDR3 has 13 residues. The chain's CDR3 is CASSPGLNTEAFF. In nucleotides, the CDR3 is TGCGCCAGCAGCCCCGGGTTGAACACTGAAGCTTTCTTT.

This chain uses TRBV7-9 with TRBJ2-7; D is uncertain. The germline CDR1 and CDR2 sequences are SEHNR and FQNEAQ (reference sequence). The V gene lost 2 bases and the J gene lost 7 bases, with 9 bases spanning the gap. The CDR3 sequence is 12 residues long. The CDR3 coding sequence is TGTGCCAGCAGCTTACTTCCGGCGGAGCAGTACTTC. Encoded protein: CASSLLPAEQYF.

The rearrangement joins TRBV25-1 to TRBJ2-5; the match to TRBD1 covers 9 bases. Germline V CDR1 and CDR2: MGHDK, SYGVNS. CDR3 length: 17 residues. V was clipped by 0 bases and J by 5 bases; unmatched bases: 10. CDR3 bases: TGTGCCAGCAGTGAATACTTAGGGACAGGGACGGGGGAGACCCAGTACTTC. Its translation is CASSEYLGTGTGETQYF.

The J gene is TRBJ1-2, the V gene TRBV30, with no clear D. The CDR3 is 12 amino acids. CDR1 GTSNPN and CDR2 SVGIG come from the germline V gene (reference sequence). V lost 3 bases, J lost 8 bases, and 13 bases lay in between. CDR3 DNA sequence: TGTGCCTGGAGCTATGGGGTTGAAGGCTACACCTTC. As protein: CAWSYGVEGYTF.

The chain recombines TRBV18 with TRBJ1-2; no reliable D call. The CDR3 has 14 amino acids. Trimming took 3 bases from V and 8 from J, leaving 16 bases between them. The germline V gene encodes CDR1 KGHSH and CDR2 LQKENI. The CDR3 sequence: CASSPLPGIWGYTF. CDR3 DNA sequence: TGTGCCAGCTCACCCCTACCGGGGATTTGGGGCTACACCTTC.

The count of this clone is one. The chain carries TRBV5-4 and TRBJ1-2; 7 bases align to TRBD1. Germline lookup yields CDR1 SGHNT and CDR2 YYREEE (reference sequence). V shed 4 bases and J 3 bases; nucleotides not matched to a gene: 3. The CDR3 contains 13 residues. CDR3 nucleotides: TGTGCCAGCAGCGTTGACAGGGACTATGGCTACACCTTC. This sequence encodes CASSVDRDYGYTF.